The rows below give T cell receptor beta chains drawn from one sample of a study of T-cell reconstitution after alpha-beta-depleted transplantation in children. TCRdb processed the PCR reads anew with MiXCR; each CDR3 protein has one entry. Here the sample spans hundreds of thousands of distinct CDR3 sequences, roughly 8.2% being singletons. The sequences come from PBMCs, mostly from graft donor cells, collected 180 days after TCRalphabeta/CD19-depleted stem cell transplant. The receptors here all came from a male patient aged 5 to 17 who had a stem cell transplant for acute lymphoblastic leukemia, so the T cells may come from the graft donor. Each CDR3 is given with its conserved first and last residue. D genes are given only for firm matches. Clone size appears in some rows only: once, few, many, or a class for an expanded clone.

>TRBJ2-2|TRBD2|many|TRBV5-1
CASSYKSGTSGRAFTGELFF
TGCGCCAGCAGCTACAAATCCGGGACTAGCGGGAGGGCCTTCACCGGGGAGCTGTTTTTT
>TRBJ2-7|-|many|TRBV20-1
CSAAAYEQYF
TGCAGTGCCGCCGCCTACGAGCAGTACTTC
>TRBJ2-7|-|many|TRBV29-1
CSVDRGTGEQYF
TGCAGCGTTGATCGGGGGACGGGCGAGCAGTACTTC
>TRBJ2-2|TRBD2|many|TRBV5-1
CASSSLAGAGELFF
TGCGCCAGCAGCTCCCTAGCGGGGGCCGGGGAGCTGTTTTTT
>TRBJ2-6|TRBD2|many|TRBV10-3
CATSPSGGAAGANVLTF
TGTGCCACCAGTCCTAGCGGGGGGGCCGCTGGGGCCAACGTCCTGACTTTC
>TRBJ1-5|TRBD1|-|TRBV19
CAPRLGTGVHIGNQPQHF
TGTGCCCCCAGACTGGGGACAGGGGTCCATATTGGCAATCAGCCCCAGCATTTT
>TRBJ1-3|-|many|TRBV29-1
CSAVRLSGNTIYF
TGCAGCGCGGTCCGACTCTCTGGAAACACCATATATTTT
>TRBJ2-5|TRBD2|many|TRBV20-1
CSATSSSGGVSGTQYF
TGCAGTGCAACCTCCTCCAGCGGGGGGGTCTCAGGGACCCAGTACTTC
>TRBJ2-6|-|few|TRBV18
CASSPPAGTGANVLTF
TGTGCCAGCTCACCACCAGCAGGGACTGGGGCCAACGTCCTGACTTTC
>TRBJ1-1|-|many|TRBV27
CASSLRPPDAGRTEAFF
TGTGCCAGCAGTCTCCGCCCCCCGGACGCGGGGCGCACTGAAGCTTTCTTT
>TRBJ2-2|-|many|TRBV20-1
CSASAGVGELFF
TGCAGTGCTAGTGCAGGAGTCGGGGAGCTGTTTTTT
>TRBJ2-3|-|many|TRBV7-2
CASSLDRGSDTQYF
TGTGCCAGCAGCTTAGACCGGGGTTCAGATACGCAGTATTTT
>TRBJ1-2|-|-|TRBV28
CASSRAPRNGYTF
TGTGCCAGCAGCCGGGCCCCGAGAAATGGCTACACCTTC
>TRBJ2-3|-|many|TRBV5-4
CASSYPVWEDTQYF
TGTGCCAGCAGCTACCCCGTTTGGGAGGATACGCAGTATTTT
>TRBJ2-1|-|many|TRBV15
CATSRSWVDNEQFF
TGTGCCACCAGCAGATCCTGGGTGGACAATGAGCAGTTCTTC
>TRBJ1-1|-|many|TRBV5-1
CASSGGVHRTEAFF
TGCGCCAGCAGCGGGGGAGTACATCGGACTGAAGCTTTCTTT
>TRBJ1-5|-|many|TRBV5-1
CASSLAGAGQPQHF
TGCGCCAGCAGCTTGGCCGGGGCCGGCCAGCCCCAGCATTTT
>TRBJ2-7|TRBD2|many|TRBV20-1
CSARTGTSGTYEQYF
TGCAGTGCTAGAACGGGGACTAGCGGTACCTACGAGCAGTACTTC
>TRBJ1-2|TRBD1|many|TRBV3-1
CASRDRGDGHGYTF
TGTGCCAGCCGAGACAGGGGTGACGGTCATGGCTACACCTTC
>TRBJ2-7|-|many|TRBV21-1
CASSNPRGSRADEQYF
TGTGCCAGCAGCAACCCCCGAGGCTCCCGGGCGGACGAGCAGTACTTC
>TRBJ1-1|TRBD1|many|TRBV11-1
CASSREARGWISFTEAFF
TGTGCCAGCAGCCGGGAGGCCAGGGGGTGGATATCGTTTACTGAAGCTTTCTTT
>TRBJ2-5|TRBD2|many|TRBV6-5
CASSYDLAGGPSGETQYF
TGTGCCAGCAGTTACGACCTAGCGGGAGGGCCAAGCGGGGAGACCCAGTACTTC